These T cell receptor beta chains were read from a single sample in a study of human CD8 memory T cell subsets. TCRdb re-called the 5' RACE reads and shows each CDR3 protein once, DNA omitted. The ten top clones account for around a sixth, within a sample of about 5,800 distinct CDR3 sequences. The sequencing sample was made of CD8+ T cells from PBMCs. Receptor source: a human donor in good health. The CDR3 runs from the conserved cysteine through the conserved F or W. Fields, in order: J gene, V gene, clone size, CDR3 protein. Not every row has a clone size; where given, it reads once, few, many or a size class.

TRBJ2-7,TRBV9,.,CASSIGQGQDEQYF
TRBJ2-2,TRBV23-1,medium-sized,CASSQKKGGPANTGELFF
TRBJ1-4,TRBV11-2,.,CASSSTLQGGGEKLFF
TRBJ1-2,TRBV6-5,medium-sized,CASSRQGGSDGYTF
TRBJ1-5,TRBV5-5,.,CASSTSRGLGQPQHF
TRBJ2-5,TRBV20-1,.,CSASDLETQYF
TRBJ2-7,TRBV9,.,CASSAGGGDEQYF
TRBJ2-5,TRBV7-9,.,CASSPDRVQETQYF
TRBJ2-1,TRBV10-3,.,CAISESGTGHNEQFF
TRBJ2-1,TRBV30,medium-sized,CAWSVSGYNEQFF
TRBJ2-7,TRBV4-2,.,CASSSQLAGVHEQYF
TRBJ2-2,TRBV5-5,.,CASSPPRGTGELFF
TRBJ2-3,TRBV6-1,medium-sized,CAADDPYVRPTDTQYF